Listed here are 19 T cell receptor beta chains from one sample, sequenced in a study of blood T cell repertoires in COVID-19. Generated by immunoSEQ multiplex PCR, the TCRdb table keeps only in-frame clones and is missing some. The table includes about 140,000 clones, approximately 84% detected once. Sequencing used peripheral blood. These receptors all come from a human donor in a cohort sampled during active COVID-19.

Here the CDR3 reads CATSRDSLGGGTQYF. CDR3 in DNA: TGTGCCACCAGCAGAGATAGCCTGGGCGGGGGGACCCAGTACTTC. The chain links TRBV15 to TRBJ2-5, with TRBD2 matching 7 bases. The CDR3 is made up of 15 amino acids. The germline V gene encodes CDR1 LNHNV and CDR2 YYDKDF (reference sequence). V shed 0 bases and J 7 bases; nucleotides not matched to a gene: 8.

This clone was seen only once. The chain carries TRBV6-5 and TRBJ2-2; tentatively, D is TRBD1 (6 bases). The CDR3 loop spans 15 amino acids. Germline V CDR1 and CDR2: MNHEY, SVGAGI. V gave up 5 bases and J gave up 0 bases, with 10 bases separating them. As DNA, the CDR3 is TGTGCCAGCAGTACCGGGACATCGAACACCGGGGAGCTGTTTTTT. Translation gives CASSTGTSNTGELFF.

This clone was found once. The chain has TRBV29-1 and TRBJ1-2; D might be TRBD1 (5 bases). The CDR3 is made up of 12 amino acids. The germline V gene has CDR1 SQVTM and CDR2 ANQGSEA. V gave up 5 bases and J gave up 8 bases, with 15 bases separating them. CDR3 in DNA: TGCAGCGTTTCGTCGCGGGGGAGAGGCTACACCTTC. Residues: CSVSSRGRGYTF.

The chain carries TRBV9 and TRBJ2-2; D perhaps matches TRBD1 (6 bases). V gave up 4 bases and J gave up 1 base, with 11 bases separating them. This CDR3 spans 15 amino acids. Germline values: CDR1 SGDLS, CDR2 YYNGEE. The CDR3 sequence: CASSLRGQNTGELFF. The DNA for the CDR3 is TGTGCCAGCAGCTTAAGGGGACAGAACACCGGGGAGCTGTTTTTT.

The chain combines TRBV6-5 with TRBJ2-7; 9 nucleotides agree with TRBD2. In germline, CDR1 is MNHEY, CDR2 SVGAGI. The V gene end was trimmed by 7 bases and the J gene end by 3 bases; junction bases not matched to a gene: 7. The CDR3 totals 14 residues. The CDR3 sequence is CASTPSGGLYEQYF. CDR3 nucleotides: TGTGCCAGCACCCCAAGCGGGGGGCTCTACGAGCAGTACTTC.

This chain uses TRBV14 with TRBJ2-1; TRBD2 might be the D (6 bases). The V gene lost 3 bases and the J gene lost 0 bases, with 15 bases spanning the gap. Germline V lookup: CDR1 SGHDN, CDR2 FVKESK. This CDR3 has 17 amino acids. The CDR3, as DNA: TGTGCCAGCAGCCACGTACGGGACTCTGTCTCCTACAATGAGCAGTTCTTC. Translation: CASSHVRDSVSYNEQFF.

The chain carries TRBV4-1 and TRBJ2-3; a weak D match, TRBD2 (5 bases). This CDR3 has 13 amino acids. Germline CDR1 reads MGHRA; CDR2 reads YSYEKL. Trimming took 8 bases from V and 3 from J, leaving 12 bases between them. CDR3 DNA sequence: TGCGCCAGCTCCGGGGTTCGGACAGATACGCAGTATTTT. It codes for CASSGVRTDTQYF.

This chain uses TRBV4-1 with TRBJ2-3, with 7 bases fitting TRBD2. Germline CDR1 is MGHRA and CDR2 is YSYEKL. This CDR3 spans 15 amino acids. V trimming: 5 bases; J trimming: 5 bases; junction bases outside the gene matches: 10. CDR3 DNA: TGCGCCAGCAGCGCCCGCGAGCGGGGTGAAGATACGCAGTATTTT. Translation: CASSARERGEDTQYF.

The chain is built from TRBV7-2 and TRBJ2-2, with 9 positions matching TRBD1. CDR1 and CDR2 from the germline V gene are SGHTA and FQGNSA. This CDR3 is built from 15 residues. With 1 base clipped from V and 5 bases from J, the junction kept 2 bases outside the gene matches. The CDR3 nucleotides are TGTGCCAGCAGCTTAGTTGGGACAGGGACCGGGGAGCTGTTTTTT. As protein: CASSLVGTGTGELFF.

This chain joins TRBV20-1 and TRBJ2-3, with no clear D. V was shortened by 3 bases and J by 6 bases, with 7 bases between the two germline ends. Germline V gene lookup returns CDR1 DFQATT and CDR2 SNEGSKA (reference sequence). This CDR3 is 11 amino acids long. The CDR3 spells CSARLQDTQYF. The DNA for the CDR3 is TGCAGTGCTAGGTTGCAGGATACGCAGTATTTT.

The CDR3 bases are TGTGCCAGCAGCCAAGGAGAGGACTATCAAGAGACCCAGTACTTC. Translating it yields CASSQGEDYQETQYF. The chain carries TRBV3-1 (or the pseudogene TRBV3-2) and TRBJ2-5, with D possibly being TRBD2 (6 bases). V lost 1 base, J lost 2 bases, and 11 bases lay in between. The CDR3 length is 15 residues. Germline loops: CDR1 LGHDT, CDR2 YNNKEL (reference sequence).

The rearrangement links TRBV7-8 to TRBJ1-3; 10 bases map to TRBD1. J was trimmed by 3 bases and V by 4 bases; bases with no gene match: 6. The CDR3 loop spans 16 amino acids. Germline V CDR1 and CDR2: SGHVS, FQNEAQ. CDR3 nucleotide sequence: TGTGCCAGCAGCTCCCGACAGGGGGCAGGTGGAAACACCATATATTTT. Its protein product is CASSSRQGAGGNTIYF.

The chain employs TRBV4-2 and TRBJ2-5, with D perhaps TRBD2 (5 bases). The germline gives CDR1 LGHNA, CDR2 YNFKEQ. This CDR3 has 15 amino acids. V was pared by 0 bases and J by 1 base, with 9 bases between. CDR3 coding DNA: TGTGCCAGCAGCCAAGATCGGGGAAGCCAAGAGACCCAGTACTTC. It is translated as CASSQDRGSQETQYF.

This clone showed up just a few times. The chain links TRBV19 to TRBJ1-6; 7 bases are a match to TRBD1. This CDR3 has 15 residues. V was pared by 6 bases and J by 10 bases, with 12 bases of the junction left unmatched. The germline CDR1 and CDR2 sequences are LNHDA and SQIVND (reference sequence). For the CDR3, the DNA is TGTGCCAGTAGCAGAGACAGGGTTTTGAAGTCACCCCTCCACTTT. This gives the protein CASSRDRVLKSPLHF.

This rearrangement joins TRBV10-1 to TRBJ2-7; perhaps TRBD1 as D (5 bases). This CDR3 is 15 amino acids long. The germline V gene has CDR1 WNHNN and CDR2 SYGVQD (reference sequence). V lost 6 bases and J lost 3, with 18 bases in between. The CDR3 here is CASSATGHHYYEQYF. CDR3 nucleotide sequence: TGCGCCAGCAGCGCAACAGGTCATCATTACTACGAGCAGTACTTC.

This clone was picked up a small number of times. The V and J genes are TRBV28 and TRBJ1-2, with a tentative D call TRBD1 (5 bases). CDR3 size: 12 residues. CDR1 MDHEN and CDR2 SYDVKM come from the germline V gene. V was cut by 6 bases and J by 4 bases, with 9 bases left in between. The CDR3 spells CASSDSSYGYTF. The CDR3 nucleotides read TGTGCCAGCAGCGACAGTAGCTATGGCTACACCTTC.

In this sample, this clone turned up a few times. The rearrangement uses TRBV27 and TRBJ1-2; tentatively, D is TRBD1 (6 bases). This CDR3 region has 15 residues. From germline, CDR1 is MNHEY and CDR2 SMNVEV (reference sequence). Trimming shortened V by 4 bases and J by 4 bases, and 16 bases separated the two germline ends. CDR3 sequence: CASSSQGRGGYGYTF. The CDR3 DNA follows: TGTGCCAGCAGTTCGCAGGGGAGAGGTGGCTATGGCTACACCTTC.

The chain couples TRBV4-3 to TRBJ2-1; no definite D call. Germline-derived CDR1 and CDR2 are LGHNA and YSLEER. The germline V and J ends were trimmed by 4 bases and 8 bases, with 12 bases remaining between them. The CDR3 contains 13 residues. The CDR3 nucleotides are TGCGCCAGCAGCCCGGCAGGTCGAGATGAGCAGTTCTTC. Translated, it gives CASSPAGRDEQFF.

This chain links TRBV19 with TRBJ2-3; 7 bases match TRBD2. The V gene end was trimmed by 4 bases and the J gene end by 4 bases; junction bases not matched to a gene: 8. CDR1 is LNHDA and CDR2 is SQIVND in the germline V gene (reference sequence). The CDR3 is made up of 15 amino acids. As DNA, the CDR3 is TGTGCCAGTAGTAGAACAGCGGGGATAGCAGATACGCAGTATTTT. Translation gives CASSRTAGIADTQYF.